What follows are 24 T cell receptor beta chains derived from one specimen sequenced in a study of blood T cells in healthy people across ages. Through a sample-barcoded 5' primer and a J-beta primer mix, a second PCR was run for roughly 6 to 11 cycles. TCRdb recomputed calls from the 5' RACE reads with MiXCR, one row per CDR3 protein. Among about 830,000 distinct CDR3 sequences listed, roughly 50% were seen once. Sequenced sample: blood. The source is a man in his thirties or forties in good health.

The rearrangement uses TRBV5-4 and TRBJ2-3; possibly TRBD1 for D (6 bases). The germline V gene encodes CDR1 SGHNT and CDR2 YYREEE (reference sequence). V shed 2 bases and J shed 6 bases, with 13 bases lying between them. This CDR3 has 14 residues. CDR3 coding DNA: TGTGCCAGCAGCTTCCAGGGGACAAAGGATACGCAGTATTTT. Amino acids: CASSFQGTKDTQYF.

This clonotype was detected a few times. The chain uses TRBV29-1 and TRBJ2-1; D gene ambiguous. The CDR3 contains 14 residues. Germline-derived CDR1 and CDR2 are SQVTM and ANQGSEA. V lost 7 bases and J lost 7, with 20 bases in between. CDR3 in DNA: TGCAGCGCGCTCCCAGCACACTACGAAAATGAGCAGTTCTTC. Its translation is CSALPAHYENEQFF.

V gene TRBV3-1 combines with J gene TRBJ2-1; D perhaps matches TRBD1 (5 bases). The germline V and J ends were trimmed by 0 bases and 10 bases, with 10 bases remaining between them. The CDR3 length is 13 residues. In germline, CDR1 is LGHDT, CDR2 YNNKEL (reference sequence). The CDR3 DNA is TGTGCCAGCAGCCAAGAAGGCAGGGTGGAGCAGTTCTTC. Translation gives CASSQEGRVEQFF.

This clonotype has a handful of counts. V usage is TRBV20-1 and J usage is TRBJ2-7; the D gene is possibly TRBD2 (5 bases). Germline V gene data show CDR1 as DFQATT and CDR2 as SNEGSKA (reference sequence). V lost 4 bases to trimming and J lost 7 bases, with 14 bases between them. The CDR3 sequence is 12 residues long. In DNA form, the CDR3 reads TGCAGTGCTACTAAAGGAGGAAAGGAGCAGTACTTC. It encodes CSATKGGKEQYF.

This sequence joins TRBV6-1 and TRBJ2-5, with D perhaps matching TRBD1 or TRBD2 (5 bases each). The DNA end favors TRBJ2-7, so the J call may be wrong. Germline CDR1 is MNHNS and CDR2 is SASEGT. The CDR3 totals 15 residues. The CDR3, as DNA: TGTGCCAGCAGTGAAGTTGCGTTGGGGGCCTACGAGCAGTACTTC. Protein product: CASSEVALGAYEQYF.

This clonotype was counted a few times. This chain links TRBV25-1 with TRBJ2-1, with D unresolved. Germline V CDR1 and CDR2: MGHDK, SYGVNS. Trimming left V 6 bases short and J 6 bases short, with 6 bases between. This CDR3 comprises 11 residues. The CDR3 DNA reads TGTGCCAGCAGCAAAACCAATGAGCAGTTCTTC. This sequence encodes CASSKTNEQFF.

J is TRBJ2-5 and V is TRBV29-1; 8 bases agree with TRBD2. The CDR3 has 14 amino acids. Trimming at V came to 5 bases and at J to 1 base, leaving 6 bases not matched to a gene. Germline values: CDR1 SQVTM, CDR2 ANQGSEA. The DNA of the CDR3 is TGCAGCGTTAGGCTAGCGGGCTTCCAAGAGACCCAGTACTTC. Translated: CSVRLAGFQETQYF.

The CDR3 bases are TGTGCCACCAGTGATCAGCGGGAAAGCTCCTACAATGAGCAGTTCTTC. It specifies CATSDQRESSYNEQFF. The chain combines TRBV24-1 with TRBJ2-1, with 7 positions matching TRBD2. The germline gives CDR1 KGHDR, CDR2 SFDVKD. CDR3 length equals 16 residues. V trimming: 3 bases; J trimming: 0 bases; junction bases outside the gene matches: 4.

J is TRBJ2-5 and V is TRBV28, with 8 bases matching TRBD2. The J call may be wrong; the DNA end is better matched by TRBJ2-7. The CDR3 is made up of 17 amino acids. CDR1 MDHEN and CDR2 SYDVKM come from the germline V gene. CDR3 residues: CASIPSLSGLASYEQYF. The CDR3 DNA reads TGTGCCAGCATCCCCAGCCTGAGTGGACTAGCCTCCTACGAGCAGTACTTC.

The sample holds a few counts of this clonotype. V and J are TRBV28 and TRBJ2-4; 12 bases agree with TRBD1. The last part of the DNA fits TRBJ2-7 better; the J call may be wrong. The CDR3 totals 15 residues. Germline V gene lookup returns CDR1 MDHEN and CDR2 SYDVKM. CDR3 in amino acids: CASSVDPGQGAEQYF. The CDR3 region has the DNA TGTGCCAGCAGTGTGGATCCGGGACAGGGGGCCGAGCAGTACTTC.

This clonotype has a handful of counts. The chain combines TRBV5-4 with TRBJ2-1; D gene unclear. Germline CDR1 SGHNT, CDR2 YYREEE (reference sequence). With 1 base removed from V and 2 bases from J, the gap between germline ends came to 10 bases. The CDR3 extends over 15 amino acids. The CDR3 spells CASSLNPAPYNEQFF. The CDR3 bases are TGTGCCAGCAGCTTGAATCCGGCCCCCTACAATGAGCAGTTCTTC.

The chain carries TRBV20-1 and TRBJ2-5; TRBD2 agrees at 11 bases. The CDR3 is 17 residues long. CDR1 and CDR2 (germline): DFQATT, SNEGSKA (reference sequence). After removal of 1 base from V and 6 bases from J, the junction contained 13 bases not matched to a gene. Here the CDR3 DNA reads TGCAGTGCTAGAGGGACTGGCGGACTAGCGGGCGTGAAGACCCAGTACTTC. This codes for CSARGTGGLAGVKTQYF.

The chain links TRBV7-9 to TRBJ2-1; D uncertain. The V gene's germline CDR1 is SEHNR and CDR2 FQNEAQ (reference sequence). V lost 1 base, J lost 2 bases, and 6 bases lay in between. This CDR3 has 14 residues. CDR3 DNA: TGTGCCAGCAGCTTAGGAGAGACCTACAATGAGCAGTTCTTC. It is translated as CASSLGETYNEQFF.

The rearrangement joins TRBV29-1 to TRBJ2-1; tentative D call: TRBD2 (6 bases). The CDR3 sequence is 12 residues long. Per germline, CDR1 SQVTM and CDR2 ANQGSEA. V shed 5 bases and J shed 11 bases, with 16 bases lying between them. Written as DNA, the CDR3 is TGCAGCGTTAGGTCAACTAGCACAAAGCAGTTCTTC. Its translation: CSVRSTSTKQFF.

The chain uses TRBV10-3 and TRBJ2-5; TRBD1 or TRBD2 may be the D gene (5 bases each). The end of the DNA is better explained by TRBJ2-7, so the J call may be wrong. This CDR3 has 14 amino acids. CDR1 and CDR2 (germline): ENHRY, SYGVKD. The CDR3 DNA reads TGTGCCATCGGTGGGGACGGAGTGAGGAACGAGCAGTACTTC. Translated, it gives CAIGGDGVRNEQYF.

This chain joins TRBV27 and TRBJ2-1; 8 bases map to TRBD2. V shed 4 bases and J 10 bases; nucleotides not matched to a gene: 12. Germline assignment: CDR1 MNHEY and CDR2 SMNVEV (reference sequence). The CDR3 is made up of 15 amino acids. CDR3 protein: CASSYSSGGSYEQFF. CDR3 sequence (DNA): TGTGCCAGCAGTTACTCCAGCGGGGGCTCCTACGAGCAGTTCTTC.

This rearrangement joins TRBV28 to TRBJ2-3, with D perhaps given as TRBD1 or TRBD2 (5 bases each). The CDR3 contains 16 residues. Germline assignment: CDR1 MDHEN and CDR2 SYDVKM. The germline V and J ends were trimmed by 6 bases and 4 bases, with 20 bases remaining between them. The CDR3 nucleotides are TGTGCCAGCAGAACCCCCGGACAAGGGAGCGCAGATACGCAGTATTTT. It encodes CASRTPGQGSADTQYF.

This clonotype was seen a handful of times. The rearrangement links TRBV12-3 or TRBV12-4 to TRBJ2-1; maybe TRBD2 (5 bases). V dropped 4 bases and J dropped 6 bases, with 7 bases sitting between them. The CDR3 is made up of 12 amino acids. CDR3 coding DNA: TGTGCCAGCAGTTCGGGGTTCAATGAGCAGTTCTTC. This codes for CASSSGFNEQFF.

V is TRBV7-8 and J is TRBJ2-1; the match to TRBD2 covers 7 bases. Germline CDR1 and CDR2: SGHVS and FQNEAQ. This CDR3 has 12 amino acids. Trimming took 6 bases from V and 8 from J; bases not matched to a gene: 4. For the CDR3, the DNA is TGTGCCAGCAGGATGGGGGGGGATGAGCAGTTCTTC. It is translated as CASRMGGDEQFF.

V and J are TRBV29-1 and TRBJ2-5, with no clear D. Germline V gives CDR1 SQVTM, CDR2 ANQGSEA. V gave up 5 bases and J gave up 4 bases, with 8 bases separating them. The CDR3 runs 11 residues. CDR3 loop: CSVPYGETQYF. CDR3 coding DNA: TGCAGCGTTCCCTACGGAGAGACCCAGTACTTC.

The rearrangement links TRBV5-1 to TRBJ1-5; D unclear. V gave up 4 bases and J gave up 5 bases, with 16 bases separating them. CDR1 and CDR2 (germline): SGHRS, YFSETQ. The CDR3 totals 15 residues. CDR3 nucleotides: TGCGCCAGCAGCCAACACCCACCCAACGATCAGCCCCAGCATTTT. As protein: CASSQHPPNDQPQHF.

There are a few counts of this clonotype. The rearrangement links TRBV29-1 to TRBJ2-1; possibly TRBD1 or TRBD2 for D (5 bases each). Trimming pared 7 bases from V and 10 bases from J, leaving 14 bases between. The CDR3 sequence is 11 residues long. CDR1 is SQVTM and CDR2 is ANQGSEA in the germline V gene. The CDR3, as DNA: TGCAGCGCCCGGGACGTCTTAGAGCAGTTCTTC. Its protein product is CSARDVLEQFF.

V usage is TRBV6-2 or TRBV6-3 and J usage is TRBJ2-7, with 12 bases aligning to TRBD1. This CDR3 region has 15 residues. Germline V gene sequence: CDR1 MNHEY, CDR2 SVGEGT. The trim removed 0 bases at V and 8 bases at J, leaving 5 bases unmatched. CDR3 loop: CASSYSGTGGSQQYF. In DNA form, the CDR3 reads TGTGCCAGCAGTTACTCTGGGACAGGGGGCTCCCAGCAGTACTTC.

The chain employs TRBV6-2 or TRBV6-3 and TRBJ2-5; TRBD1 matches at 7 bases. Germline CDR1 and CDR2: MNHEY and SVGEGT. V was pared by 0 bases and J by 9 bases, with 7 bases of the junction left unmatched. The CDR3 loop spans 14 amino acids. CDR3 sequence: CASSYSLQGWAQYF. In DNA form, the CDR3 reads TGTGCCAGCAGTTACTCGTTACAGGGGTGGGCCCAGTACTTC.